This entry features one TCR beta chain sequence. The study assigned cohorts using participant-reported clinical history. This specimen belongs to a study of blood T cell repertoires in COVID-19. As for the study in general: Italy, Spain and the United States were the sources of the convalescent and acute COVID-19 samples. PBMCs, B-cell-depleted T cells, or T cells were the source of the cDNA or gDNA that made up the material.

TCRdb's copy holds only in-frame clones and misses some; the assay was immunoSEQ multiplex PCR. The sample lists 200,000 to 250,000 clones; 86% were seen once. V gave up 5 bases and J gave up 7 bases, with 9 bases separating them. The CDR3 sequence is 11 residues long. Germline V gene lookup returns CDR1 SGHRS and CDR2 YFSETQ. Sequences were obtained from PBMCs or T cells enriched from blood (not recorded which). The chain employs TRBV5-1 and TRBJ1-1, with a possible D match to TRBD1 (6 bases). The TCR was taken from a woman in her forties with acute COVID-19. CDR3 in DNA: TGCGCCAGCAGGGGGGCCAGTGAAGCTTTCTTT. It specifies CASRGASEAFF.